The 22 T cell receptor beta chains given below trace back to one sample, sequenced in a study of T-cell reconstitution after alpha-beta-depleted transplantation in children. Unique molecular identifiers were used in preparing the TCRbeta library. TCRdb re-analysed the PCR reads in MiXCR, keeping a single row per CDR3 protein. Of 450,000 to 700,000 distinct CDR3 sequences detected, roughly 30% appear once; the ten largest clones hold approximately 39%. This material consisted of PBMCs, taken before TCRalphabeta/CD19-depleted stem cell transplant. These receptors were taken from a boy under two years old with Wiskott-Aldrich syndrome, due to receive a stem cell transplant.

This clonotype was seen at least ten times. The chain carries TRBV5-5 and TRBJ2-7; D is possibly TRBD1 (5 bases). The germline V and J ends were trimmed by 2 bases and 2 bases, with 8 bases remaining between them. The CDR3 loop spans 13 amino acids. The germline gives CDR1 SGHKS, CDR2 YYEKEE (reference sequence). CDR3 in DNA: TGTGCCAGCAGCTTTTCAGGGACCTACGAGCAGTACTTC. It translates to CASSFSGTYEQYF.

This clonotype has a handful of counts. DNA of the CDR3: TGTGCCATCAGTGAGGTTGCCGGGACAGGGGGTGATCAGCCCCAGCATTTT. Translating it yields CAISEVAGTGGDQPQHF. This chain uses TRBV10-3 with TRBJ1-5; 11 bases map to TRBD1. The CDR3 covers 17 residues. Trimming removed 2 bases from V and 5 bases from J; junction bases left unmatched: 8. Germline-derived CDR1 and CDR2 are ENHRY and SYGVKD.

The chain carries TRBV18 and TRBJ1-5, with no clear D. The germline V gene has CDR1 KGHSH and CDR2 LQKENI. The germline V and J ends were trimmed by 2 bases and 5 bases, with 4 bases remaining between them. The CDR3 totals 12 residues. The CDR3 here is CASSPADQPQHF. The CDR3 DNA sequence: TGTGCCAGCTCACCAGCGGATCAGCCCCAGCATTTT.

This clonotype was seen a single time. The chain recombines TRBV27 with TRBJ2-1; the match to TRBD2 covers 8 bases. CDR1 is MNHEY, CDR2 SMNVEV, per germline (reference sequence). Trimming took 2 bases from V and 0 from J; bases not matched to a gene: 6. The CDR3 is 17 residues long. The CDR3: CASSLLRLANSYNEQFF. The CDR3, as DNA: TGTGCCAGCAGTTTACTCCGACTAGCGAACTCCTACAATGAGCAGTTCTTC.

The rearrangement uses TRBV28 and TRBJ1-1; 7 bases are a match to TRBD1. The CDR3 has 13 residues. The V and J ends lost 6 bases and 4 bases, in that order; junction bases with no gene match: 5. Germline V lookup: CDR1 MDHEN, CDR2 SYDVKM. CDR3 in DNA: TGTGCCAGCAGCGTCACAGGGGTCACTGAAGCTTTCTTT. Translating gives CASSVTGVTEAFF.

This clonotype was recorded a few times. The V call is TRBV6-5, the J call TRBJ1-1; D is perhaps TRBD1 (6 bases). Germline CDR1 reads MNHEY; CDR2 reads SVGAGI. The V end was cut by 5 bases, the J end by 5 bases, with 18 bases between. CDR3 length equals 15 residues. CDR3 nucleotide sequence: TGTGCCAGCAGTACAACAGGGCGGGGAACGACTGAAGCTTTCTTT. It specifies CASSTTGRGTTEAFF.

The chain employs TRBV29-1 and TRBJ2-7; D ambiguous. The CDR3 is 13 residues long. V lost 3 bases and J lost 2, with 11 bases in between. The germline gives CDR1 SQVTM, CDR2 ANQGSEA. Written as DNA, the CDR3 is TGCAGCGTTGAGGGCTGGCGGCCCTACGAGCAGTACTTC. Translated: CSVEGWRPYEQYF.

This clonotype has just a few counts. This sequence joins TRBV5-1 and TRBJ2-2; D remains unclear. V shed 6 bases and J shed 4 bases, with 13 bases lying between them. The CDR3 length is 14 residues. Germline V CDR1 and CDR2: SGHRS, YFSETQ. CDR3 in amino acids: CASTNNAGTGELFF. In DNA form, the CDR3 reads TGCGCCAGCACCAACAACGCAGGCACCGGGGAGCTGTTTTTT.

The sample holds a few counts of this clonotype. CDR3 residues: CASSHGQGRNTIYF. The CDR3, as DNA: TGTGCCAGCAGCCATGGACAGGGCCGAAACACCATATATTTT. The chain carries TRBV3-1 and TRBJ1-3, with TRBD1 matching 8 bases. V was pared by 3 bases and J by 5 bases, with 3 bases of the junction left unmatched. In germline, CDR1 is LGHDT, CDR2 YNNKEL (reference sequence). This CDR3 is built from 14 residues.

This clonotype was seen a few times. The chain employs TRBV5-1 and TRBJ2-7, with 7 nucleotides matching TRBD1. This CDR3 contains 13 residues. CDR1 SGHRS and CDR2 YFSETQ come from the germline V gene. V lost 4 bases to trimming and J lost 4 bases; unmatched junction nucleotides: 5. The CDR3 DNA reads as TGCGCCAGCAGCAAGGGACAGCTTTACGAGCAGTACTTC. This encodes CASSKGQLYEQYF.

This clonotype turned up a few times. CDR3 residues: CAILQPELRTEAFF. CDR3 nucleotide sequence: TGTGCCATCTTGCAGCCGGAGTTACGGACTGAAGCTTTCTTT. This sequence joins TRBV10-3 and TRBJ1-1; D unresolved. The CDR3 is 14 residues long. The V end was cut by 8 bases, the J end by 5 bases, with 18 bases between. Per germline, CDR1 ENHRY and CDR2 SYGVKD.

The V and J genes are TRBV20-1 and TRBJ2-7; D is perhaps TRBD1 (6 bases). The CDR3 runs 14 residues. Deletions cut 1 base from V and 0 bases from J, with 10 bases between. CDR1 and CDR2 from the germline V gene are DFQATT and SNEGSKA (reference sequence). The CDR3 nucleotides are TGCAGTGCTAGAGTTGGACAGAGCTCCTACGAGCAGTACTTC. Encoded protein: CSARVGQSSYEQYF.

This clonotype was observed once. The chain carries TRBV5-1 and TRBJ2-1; 13 positions agree with TRBD2. The CDR3 loop spans 16 amino acids. Germline-derived CDR1 and CDR2 are SGHRS and YFSETQ. V shed 1 base, J shed 8 bases, and the junction held 6 bases outside the gene matches. The CDR3 reads CASSLYSGLAGDEQFF. CDR3 bases: TGCGCCAGCAGCTTGTACTCCGGACTAGCGGGAGATGAGCAGTTCTTC.

A few counts support this clonotype. The V gene is TRBV7-8, the J gene TRBJ2-1; possibly TRBD2 for D (5 bases). Trimming removed 2 bases at V and 3 bases at J, with 14 bases between. Germline CDR1 is SGHVS and CDR2 is FQNEAQ. The CDR3 contains 16 residues. CDR3 nucleotides: TGTGCCAGCAGCTTAAGAGGGAATCTTAACTACAATGAGCAGTTCTTC. Protein product: CASSLRGNLNYNEQFF.

The rearrangement uses TRBV6-2 or TRBV6-3 and TRBJ2-6; D not certain. CDR3 length: 17 amino acids. Trimming took 5 bases from V and 1 from J, leaving 15 bases between them. Germline CDR1 MNHEY, CDR2 SVGEGT. The CDR3 sequence is CASSPSGARSGANVLTF. DNA of the CDR3: TGTGCCAGCAGTCCCTCCGGAGCACGGTCTGGGGCCAACGTCCTGACTTTC.

V gene TRBV11-2 combines with J gene TRBJ2-4; TRBD1 aligns across 9 bases. This CDR3 contains 15 residues. Unmatched junction bases numbered 5, after V lost 5 bases and J lost 3 bases. Germline V gene sequence: CDR1 SGHAT, CDR2 FQNNGV. CDR3 protein: CASSQGQGVKNIQYF. As DNA, the CDR3 is TGTGCCAGCAGCCAGGGACAGGGAGTCAAAAACATTCAGTACTTC.

V gene TRBV29-1 combines with J gene TRBJ2-1; TRBD2 aligns across 7 bases. The length of the CDR3 is 13 residues. Germline V lookup: CDR1 SQVTM, CDR2 ANQGSEA. V dropped 5 bases and J dropped 4; count of bases not matched to a gene: 5. The CDR3 loop reads CSVQAGRYNEQFF. The CDR3 DNA is TGCAGCGTTCAAGCGGGAAGATACAATGAGCAGTTCTTC.

The chain uses TRBV12-3 or TRBV12-4 and TRBJ2-1; TRBD2 aligns across 9 bases. The CDR3 spans 14 residues. V lost 6 bases, J lost 6 bases, and 6 bases stayed unmatched. CDR3 nucleotide sequence: TGTGCCAGCAGCTCGAGGACTAGCGTCAATGAGCAGTTCTTC. Protein: CASSSRTSVNEQFF.

This clonotype was counted between two and nine times. The chain carries TRBV10-3 and TRBJ2-2, with no clear D. CDR3 length: 13 residues. V was trimmed by 2 bases and J by 4 bases, leaving 5 bases between them. Looked up from germline, CDR1 is ENHRY and CDR2 is SYGVKD. Written as DNA, the CDR3 is TGTGCCATCAGTGAGAAGGGCACCGGGGAGCTGTTTTTT. Translation: CAISEKGTGELFF.

The chain combines TRBV18 with TRBJ2-1; D gene uncertain. Germline V lookup: CDR1 KGHSH, CDR2 LQKENI. CDR3 length equals 16 residues. The V and J ends lost 3 bases and 0 bases respectively, with 12 bases between them. The DNA for the CDR3 is TGTGCCAGCTCACCCTTAACGGTCAGCTCCTACAATGAGCAGTTCTTC. Its translation: CASSPLTVSSYNEQFF.

The V and J genes are TRBV5-1 and TRBJ2-7; 7 bases line up with TRBD2. V dropped 2 bases and J dropped 0; count of bases not matched to a gene: 5. Germline V gives CDR1 SGHRS, CDR2 YFSETQ. This CDR3 comprises 15 residues. In DNA, the CDR3 is TGCGCCAGCAGCTTCGGGCTAGCGGTCTCCTACGAGCAGTACTTC. Translation: CASSFGLAVSYEQYF.

This clonotype was found a few times. The genes are TRBV12-3 or TRBV12-4 and TRBJ1-2; no clear D. V shed 5 bases and J shed 0 bases, with 13 bases lying between them. The CDR3 length is 15 residues. The CDR3: CASSAARATNYGYTF. CDR3 bases: TGTGCCAGCAGTGCCGCTAGGGCAACTAACTATGGCTACACCTTC.